This TCR beta chain is drawn from a study of blood T cell repertoires in COVID-19. Study as a whole: PBMCs, B-cell-depleted T cells, or T cells were the source of the cDNA or gDNA that made up the material.

Germline V CDR1 and CDR2: MDHEN, SYDVKM. This CDR3 contains 14 residues. V dropped 5 bases and J dropped 0 bases, with 10 bases sitting between them. In the original processing: Amplification from reference gene primers served as the basis for estimated nucleated cell counts. TCRdb's copy holds only in-frame clones and misses some; the assay was immunoSEQ multiplex PCR. The V and J calls and clone size are taken from that table; D and trimming were inferred from the DNA. The table shows tens of thousands of clones, with about 88% occurring only once. This clone occurred a few times. Distinct nucleotide sequences in the sample also encode this CDR3.

The J gene is TRBJ1-1, the V gene TRBV28; no clear D gene. The TCR was taken from a human donor in a cohort sampled during active COVID-19. Material: peripheral blood. The CDR3 region has the DNA TGTGCCAGCAGTGCCGCTCCAGTGAACACTGAAGCTTTCTTT. Amino acids: CASSAAPVNTEAFF.